The clone carrying this TCR beta chain was found once. The record originates from a study of control samples from healthy donors and cancer patients. V was shortened by 6 bases and J by 6 bases, with 7 bases between the two germline ends. The CDR3 length is 11 residues. TCRdb keeps only in-frame clones here, not all; method: immunoSEQ multiplex PCR. The table has roughly 21,000 clones, around 80% seen once. The genes are TRBV12-3 or TRBV12-4 and TRBJ2-3, with D possibly TRBD1 on 6 matching bases. This TCR was sampled from a man aged 55 to 70 with colorectal cancer. Sequenced: PBMCs. Here the CDR3 reads CASRTGDTQYF. CDR3 sequence (DNA): TGTGCCAGCAGGACAGGTGATACGCAGTATTTT.